This TCR beta chain was captured in a study of CD8+ T cells in alopecia areata. Overall study context: The study gave treated patients oral tofacitinib at 5 to 10 mg twice daily. Tofacitinib treatment spanned 6 to 18 months, with 6 months off drug afterward. Study-wide points: Possibly because of HLA-related factors, TCR sharing was less clear across patients than in mice.

Lesional scalp tissue (obtained by punch biopsy) and peripheral blood were collected from alopecia areata patients. The CDR3 spans 16 residues. Germline lookup yields CDR1 GTSNPN and CDR2 SVGIG (reference sequence). Unmatched junction bases numbered 13, after V lost 2 bases and J lost 6 bases. Following RNA extraction, reverse transcription yielded cDNA that acted as the sequencing template. This table comes from immunoSEQ multiplex PCR, and its TCRdb copy is limited to in-frame clones, with some not included. The sample contains 200,000 to 250,000 clones, about two thirds of which appear only once. With respect to this clone: Its antigen is still unknown.

The rearrangement joins TRBV30 to TRBJ2-3, with TRBD2 matching 8 bases. The sequence came from a human donor with alopecia areata. Sample: CD4+ T cells sorted from blood, taken at week 0. CDR3 loop: CAWSRTLAGPGDTQYF. Here the CDR3 DNA reads TGTGCCTGGAGTCGAACTTTAGCGGGGCCTGGGGATACGCAGTATTTT. Full variable domain (remainder filled in from reference TRBV30 and TRBJ2-3): SQTIHQWPATLVQPVGSPLSLECTVEGTSNPNLYWYRQAAGRGLQLLFYSVGIGQISSEVPQNLSASRPQDRQFILSSKKLLLSDSGFYLCAWSRTLAGPGDTQYFGPGTRLTVL.